One and the same sample provided the 13 T cell receptor beta chains below, sequenced in a study of long-term antiretroviral therapy in people with HIV. A v3.0 immunoSEQ assay was performed at survey level. The repertoire was sequenced with immunoSEQ multiplex PCR; TCRdb's copy has only in-frame clones and lacks some. Among 15,000 to 20,000 clones, 80% to 85% were seen once, and the ten largest hold over 7.5%. The sample here was unsorted PBMCs, taken 0.3 years before starting antiretroviral therapy. The receptors come from a man between 50 and 59 years old with HIV.

The sample holds one count of this clone. This chain uses TRBV7-3 with TRBJ2-5, with TRBD2 matching over 8 bases. This CDR3 spans 14 amino acids. The ends lost 5 bases at V and 5 bases at J; junction bases unmatched: 7. Germline V lookup: CDR1 SGHTA, CDR2 FQGTGA. In DNA form, the CDR3 reads TGTGCCAGCAGCCCCGGACTAGCTTGGGAGACCCAGTACTTC. This translates into CASSPGLAWETQYF. The whole variable domain, filled in from reference TRBV7-3 and TRBJ2-5, reads GAGVSQTPSNKVTEKGKYVELRCDPISGHTALYWYRQSLGQGPEFLIYFQGTGAADDSGLPNDRFFAVRPEGSVSTLKIQRTERGDSAVYLCASSPGLAWETQYFGPGTRLLVL.

This clone was picked up one time. The chain carries TRBV27 and TRBJ2-7; 7 bases fit TRBD1. This CDR3 has 15 residues. CDR1 is MNHEY and CDR2 is SMNVEV in the germline V gene (reference sequence). The ends lost 6 bases at V and 4 bases at J; junction bases unmatched: 12. The CDR3 spells CASRLKEQGIYEQYF. The CDR3 DNA sequence: TGTGCCAGCAGGCTTAAGGAACAGGGGATTTACGAGCAGTACTTC.

V gene TRBV18 combines with J gene TRBJ2-1; D uncertain. V was clipped by 6 bases and J by 0 bases, with 12 bases between them. The CDR3 is 15 residues long. In germline, CDR1 is KGHSH, CDR2 LQKENI. In DNA form, the CDR3 reads TGTGCCAGCTCCCTCGACGGAAGCTCCTACAATGAGCAGTTCTTC. As protein: CASSLDGSSYNEQFF.

The CDR3 sequence is CAWSTGQGIVNEQYF. The CDR3 region has the DNA TGTGCCTGGAGTACGGGACAGGGTATTGTCAACGAGCAGTACTTC. J is TRBJ2-7 and V is TRBV30; 9 bases line up with TRBD1. The ends lost 2 bases at V and 5 bases at J; junction bases unmatched: 10. Germline-derived CDR1 and CDR2 are GTSNPN and SVGIG (reference sequence). The CDR3 loop spans 15 amino acids. The variable domain in full, with the rest retrieved from reference TRBV30 and TRBJ2-7, is SQTIHQWPATLVQPVGSPLSLECTVEGTSNPNLYWYRQAAGRGLQLLFYSVGIGQISSEVPQNLSASRPQDRQFILSSKKLLLSDSGFYLCAWSTGQGIVNEQYFGPGTRLTVT.

DNA for the CDR3: TGTGCCAGCAGCTCTGCTCGGGACGGCTACACCTTC. Residues: CASSSARDGYTF. The rearrangement uses TRBV5-6 and TRBJ1-2, with a tentative D call TRBD1 (5 bases). The CDR3 sequence is 12 residues long. Between the trimmed V and J ends, which lost 3 bases and 8 bases, there was a span of 11 bases. Germline V gene lookup returns CDR1 SGHDT and CDR2 YYEEEE.

This clone has a single count. The chain recombines TRBV5-5 with TRBJ1-1, with 9 bases lining up with TRBD1. Germline V gene lookup returns CDR1 SGHKS and CDR2 YYEKEE (reference sequence). The V segment lost 3 bases and the J segment 0 bases; nucleotides outside the gene matches: 9. CDR3 length equals 17 residues. This CDR3 is CASSYRGLEPLNTEAFF. The CDR3 DNA follows: TGTGCCAGCAGCTACAGGGGGCTAGAACCACTGAACACTGAAGCTTTCTTT.

The chain couples TRBV6-1 to TRBJ1-4; D possibly corresponds to TRBD1 (6 bases). Germline loops: CDR1 MNHNS, CDR2 SASEGT. The CDR3 covers 13 residues. V was cut by 8 bases and J by 3 bases, with 10 bases left in between. In DNA form, the CDR3 reads TGTGCCAGCCAGGACAGCCCTAATGAAAAACTGTTTTTT. Protein: CASQDSPNEKLFF.

This chain links TRBV11-2 with TRBJ1-2; D is unclear. Germline loops: CDR1 SGHAT, CDR2 FQNNGV. V was pared by 5 bases and J by 4 bases, with 14 bases between. This CDR3 comprises 14 residues. The CDR3 spells CASSPSGQFYGYTF. DNA for the CDR3: TGTGCCAGCAGCCCTAGTGGGCAGTTCTATGGCTACACCTTC. The full variable domain, rest sourced from reference TRBV11-2 and TRBJ1-2, is EAGVAQSPRYKIIEKRQSVAFWCNPISGHATLYWYQQILGQGPKLLIQFQNNGVVDDSQLPKDRFSAERLKGVDSTLKIQPAKLEDSAVYLCASSPSGQFYGYTFGSGTRLTVV.

The chain recombines TRBV18 with TRBJ2-7; 9 positions agree with TRBD1. Germline CDR1 and CDR2: KGHSH and LQKENI. CDR3 length: 16 amino acids. V dropped 6 bases and J dropped 4; count of bases not matched to a gene: 13. The CDR3 here is CASSGTGGPLLYEQYF. CDR3 nucleotides: TGTGCCAGCTCGGGTACAGGGGGCCCGCTCCTTTACGAGCAGTACTTC.

The table lists this clone with a few counts. The V call is TRBV7-6, the J call TRBJ2-7; a possible D gene is TRBD1 (5 bases). Germline-derived CDR1 and CDR2 are SGHVS and FNYEAQ. V dropped 1 base and J dropped 0 bases, with 7 bases sitting between them. The CDR3 runs to 14 residues. CDR3 residues: CASSLDDSSYEQYF. The CDR3 DNA reads TGTGCCAGCAGCTTAGATGACAGCTCCTACGAGCAGTACTTC.

The chain employs TRBV28 and TRBJ2-3, with unresolved D. CDR3 length: 12 amino acids. In germline, CDR1 is MDHEN, CDR2 SYDVKM. The V end was cut by 5 bases, the J end by 6 bases, with 9 bases between. The CDR3 nucleotides read TGTGCCAGCAGTAAACATACGGATACGCAGTATTTT. Amino acids: CASSKHTDTQYF.

The chain couples TRBV5-5 to TRBJ2-6; no clear D gene. Trimming removed 5 bases at V and 0 bases at J, with 6 bases between. Germline assignment: CDR1 SGHKS and CDR2 YYEKEE (reference sequence). The CDR3 contains 14 residues. CDR3 loop: CASSDSSGANVLTF. The CDR3, as DNA: TGTGCCAGCAGTGATTCCTCTGGGGCCAACGTCCTGACTTTC.

V and J are TRBV18 and TRBJ1-2; the match to TRBD1 covers 8 bases. The CDR3 is 17 amino acids. The V gene end was trimmed by 1 base and the J gene end by 0 bases; junction bases not matched to a gene: 7. The germline gives CDR1 KGHSH, CDR2 LQKENI. The CDR3 here is CASSPQRQGLTNYGYTF. CDR3 bases: TGTGCCAGCTCACCACAGCGACAGGGGCTAACTAACTATGGCTACACCTTC. The whole variable domain, remainder taken from reference TRBV18 and TRBJ1-2, is NAGVMQNPRHLVRRRGQEARLRCSPMKGHSHVYWYRQLPEEGLKFMVYLQKENIIDESGMPKERFSAEFPKEGPSILRIQQVVRGDSAAYFCASSPQRQGLTNYGYTFGSGTRLTVV.